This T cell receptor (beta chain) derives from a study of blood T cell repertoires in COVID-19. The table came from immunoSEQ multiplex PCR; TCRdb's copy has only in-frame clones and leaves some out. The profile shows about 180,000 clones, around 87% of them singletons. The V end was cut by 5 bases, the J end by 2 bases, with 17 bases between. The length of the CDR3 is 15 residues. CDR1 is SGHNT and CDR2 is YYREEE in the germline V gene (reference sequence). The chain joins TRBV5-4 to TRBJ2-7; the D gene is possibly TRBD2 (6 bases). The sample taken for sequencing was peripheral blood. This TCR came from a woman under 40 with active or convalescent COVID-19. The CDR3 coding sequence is TGTGCCAGCAGGGGGGACTTTTTTTCGCCCTACGAGCAGTACTTC. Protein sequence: CASRGDFFSPYEQYF. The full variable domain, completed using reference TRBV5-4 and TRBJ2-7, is ETGVTQSPTHLIKTRGQQVTLRCSSQSGHNTVSWYQQALGQGPQFIFQYYREEENGRGNFPPRFSGLQFPNYSSELNVNALELDDSALYLCASRGDFFSPYEQYFGPGTRLTVT.